This T cell receptor (beta chain) was identified in a study of human T cells and chemical hapten exposure. Study context: 0.01% DPC was applied to the upper back in patch tests, which were read at 6 days.

Per germline, CDR1 SGHTA and CDR2 FQGTGA. The V and J ends lost 2 bases and 6 bases respectively, with 7 bases between them. This CDR3 spans 13 amino acids. TCRdb re-derived calls from the RACE reads in MiXCR, one entry per CDR3 protein. The sample contains about 85,000 distinct CDR3 sequences, 11% of which appear only once. The time point was: patch test 2, 6 weeks after DPC sensitization. Sample treatment: therapeutic diphenylcyclopropenone sensitization with weekly scalp DPC. This specimen was whole blood, taken in connection with sensitization to the hapten diphenylcyclopropenone (DPC). This TCR was recovered from a man younger than 30 with alopecia areata. Some clones in this sample may be carry-over from other donors' samples. J is TRBJ2-2 and V is TRBV7-3; D gene uncertain. In nucleotides, the CDR3 is TGTGCCAGCAGCTTACGGGTTGCCGGGGAGCTGTTTTTT. Protein: CASSLRVAGELFF.